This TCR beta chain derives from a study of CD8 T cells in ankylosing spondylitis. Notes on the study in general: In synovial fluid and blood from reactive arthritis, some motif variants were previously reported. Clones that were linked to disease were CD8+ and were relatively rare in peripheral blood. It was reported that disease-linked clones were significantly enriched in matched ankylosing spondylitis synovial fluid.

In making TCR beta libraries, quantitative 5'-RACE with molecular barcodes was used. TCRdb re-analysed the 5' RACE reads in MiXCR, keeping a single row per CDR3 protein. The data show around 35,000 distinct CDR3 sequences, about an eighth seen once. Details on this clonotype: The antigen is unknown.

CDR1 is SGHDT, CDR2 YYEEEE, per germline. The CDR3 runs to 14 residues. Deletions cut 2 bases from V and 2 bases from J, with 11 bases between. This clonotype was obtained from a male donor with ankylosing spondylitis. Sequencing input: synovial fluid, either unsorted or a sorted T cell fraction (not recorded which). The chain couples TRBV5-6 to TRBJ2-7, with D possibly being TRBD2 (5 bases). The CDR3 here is CASSFRGIPYEQYF. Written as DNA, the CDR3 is TGTGCCAGCAGCTTCCGAGGGATTCCCTACGAGCAGTACTTC.